Listed here is a single T cell receptor beta chain. The record originates from a study of T-cell reconstitution after alpha-beta-depleted transplantation in children. The TCRbeta library was prepared with unique molecular identifiers. TCRdb re-called the PCR reads through MiXCR, storing one row per CDR3 protein. The sample has about 540,000 distinct CDR3 sequences, 15% to 20% seen once. The V gene's germline CDR1 is SGHRS and CDR2 YFSETQ. Trimming removed 0 bases from V and 0 bases from J, with 10 bases in between. The CDR3 is made up of 15 amino acids. The sequencing here drew on PBMCs from the stem cell graft donor, taken from the stem cell graft. The sequence was obtained from a human donor who donated a stem cell graft to a child with acute lymphoblastic leukemia. The chain carries TRBV5-1 and TRBJ2-7; perhaps TRBD2 as D (5 bases). CDR3 sequence (DNA): TGCGCCAGCAGCTTGGCCGAGGGCTACTCCTACGAGCAGTACTTC. Amino acid sequence: CASSLAEGYSYEQYF.